The 15 T cell receptor beta chains given below trace back to one sample, sequenced in a study of T-cell memory formation after mild COVID-19. MiXCR, applied by TCRdb to the 5' RACE reads, yields one record per CDR3 protein. Among 300,000 to 400,000 distinct CDR3 sequences listed, about 15% were seen once. Sequencing was done on a sample of PBMCs or a T cell subset sorted from them (not recorded which). The receptors here all came from a man between 18 and 29 years old who had mild COVID-19 (a few samples of this study predate the infection). Cell type and time point are not known.

The chain employs TRBV7-2 and TRBJ1-4; 8 bases fit TRBD1. The ends lost 5 bases at V and 8 bases at J; junction bases unmatched: 10. Germline CDR1 and CDR2: SGHTA and FQGNSA. This CDR3 contains 15 residues. The CDR3 nucleotides read TGTGCCAGCAGCCCCACCGGGACAGGAGGAGAAAAACTGTTTTTT. This sequence encodes CASSPTGTGGEKLFF.

This clonotype was picked up many times. The chain carries TRBV5-1 and TRBJ1-1; D perhaps matches TRBD1 (6 bases). CDR1 is SGHRS and CDR2 is YFSETQ in the germline V gene. This CDR3 spans 16 amino acids. V shed 3 bases and J shed 5 bases, with 20 bases lying between them. The CDR3 DNA is TGCGCCAGCAGCTCGACTACAGGGCGAAAATCTACTGAAGCTTTCTTT. This encodes CASSSTTGRKSTEAFF.

The chain has TRBV11-2 and TRBJ2-3, with 8 bases aligning to TRBD1. The trim removed 4 bases at V and 5 bases at J, leaving 11 bases unmatched. The CDR3 has 16 residues. Germline CDR1 and CDR2: SGHAT and FQNNGV. The CDR3 region has the DNA TGTGCCAGCAGCTCGACGACGGACAGGGCGGGAGATACGCAGTATTTT. This codes for CASSSTTDRAGDTQYF.

J is TRBJ1-4 and V is TRBV6-1; TRBD1 matches at 7 bases. Germline trimming cut 3 bases from V and 5 bases from J; bases unmatched to any gene: 9. The CDR3 spans 16 residues. Germline values: CDR1 MNHNS, CDR2 SASEGT. CDR3 nucleotides: TGTGCCAGCAGTGAGTGGGACAGAGCCCCCAATGAAAAACTGTTTTTT. It translates to CASSEWDRAPNEKLFF.

The V gene is TRBV2, the J gene TRBJ1-2; D not resolved. Deletions cut 8 bases from V and 4 bases from J, with 20 bases between. Germline loops: CDR1 SNHLY, CDR2 FYNNEI. The CDR3 sequence is 15 residues long. Here the CDR3 DNA reads TGTGCCAGCGGAACTACGGTCCAGCCCACCTATGGCTACACCTTC. The encoded protein is CASGTTVQPTYGYTF.

The chain links TRBV4-3 to TRBJ2-1; 7 nucleotides agree with TRBD2. CDR1 and CDR2 from the germline V gene are LGHNA and YSLEER. Unmatched junction bases numbered 8, after V lost 0 bases and J lost 6 bases. This CDR3 has 16 amino acids. The CDR3 reads CASSQDSASGGNEQFF. The CDR3 DNA follows: TGCGCCAGCAGCCAAGATAGTGCTAGCGGAGGCAATGAGCAGTTCTTC.

In its sample, this clonotype was seen a few times. The chain has TRBV7-8 and TRBJ2-7; 8 bases line up with TRBD1. CDR3 size: 13 residues. Germline V gives CDR1 SGHVS, CDR2 FQNEAQ. Unmatched junction bases numbered 4, after V lost 4 bases and J lost 5 bases. The DNA for the CDR3 is TGTGCCAGCAGCTCGGACAGGGTCCACGAGCAGTACTTC. This encodes CASSSDRVHEQYF.

This clonotype was observed a handful of times. The chain employs TRBV6-5 and TRBJ1-1; no definite D call. The germline V and J ends were trimmed by 7 bases and 7 bases, with 10 bases remaining between them. The CDR3 runs 11 residues. From germline, CDR1 is MNHEY and CDR2 SVGAGI. CDR3 protein: CASNGPLEAFF. DNA of the CDR3: TGTGCCAGCAACGGACCGCTTGAAGCTTTCTTT.

This chain connects TRBV3-1 to TRBJ1-2; possible D gene TRBD1, 6 bases. This CDR3 contains 17 residues. Trimming took 0 bases from V and 4 from J, leaving 18 bases between them. Germline CDR1 LGHDT, CDR2 YNNKEL (reference sequence). The CDR3 DNA is TGTGCCAGCAGCCAAGATTTTGGAACAGGGTCGATCTATGGCTACACCTTC. Amino acid sequence: CASSQDFGTGSIYGYTF.

This clonotype was seen at least ten times. The chain is built from TRBV5-4 and TRBJ1-2; TRBD1 agrees at 8 bases. The V gene's germline CDR1 is SGHNT and CDR2 YYREEE (reference sequence). The junction had 7 bases not matched to a gene; V was cut back by 0 bases and J by 6 bases. This CDR3 has 15 residues. Here the CDR3 reads CASSLESRGRNGYTF. The CDR3 nucleotides read TGTGCCAGCAGCTTGGAATCCAGGGGGCGAAATGGCTACACCTTC.

This clonotype was picked up a small number of times. The V and J genes are TRBV20-1 and TRBJ1-1; D gene ambiguous. The CDR3 contains 11 residues. In germline, CDR1 is DFQATT, CDR2 SNEGSKA (reference sequence). V lost 1 base and J 9 bases, leaving 9 bases between the germline ends. The CDR3 coding sequence is TGCAGTGCTAGAGGTCCGGAGAAAGCTTTCTTT. This codes for CSARGPEKAFF.

This clonotype came up a few times. The chain joins TRBV9 to TRBJ1-1; the D gene is possibly TRBD1 (5 bases). Germline V gene lookup returns CDR1 SGDLS and CDR2 YYNGEE. The CDR3 length is 15 residues. The ends were cut back, 0 bases at V and 4 bases at J, with 13 bases in the middle. The chain's CDR3 is CASSVDGGLVTEAFF. DNA of the CDR3: TGTGCCAGCAGCGTAGACGGGGGTCTGGTCACTGAAGCTTTCTTT.

This clonotype was observed once. The rearrangement links TRBV27 to TRBJ1-1, with D maybe TRBD1 (5 bases). The germline V gene encodes CDR1 MNHEY and CDR2 SMNVEV (reference sequence). V was trimmed by 7 bases and J by 2 bases, leaving 20 bases between them. The CDR3 length is 16 residues. CDR3: CASKRDYSTGNTEAFF. CDR3 sequence (DNA): TGTGCCAGCAAAAGGGACTACTCCACGGGCAACACTGAAGCTTTCTTT.

This clonotype came up a few times. The chain links TRBV7-9 to TRBJ1-5; D uncertain. The CDR3 loop spans 17 amino acids. The V gene's germline CDR1 is SEHNR and CDR2 FQNEAQ (reference sequence). Trimming left V 0 bases short and J 4 bases short, with 16 bases between. CDR3 protein: CASSLAFGLPGNQPQHF. The CDR3 region has the DNA TGTGCCAGCAGCTTAGCCTTCGGATTGCCTGGAAATCAGCCCCAGCATTTT.

The rearrangement uses TRBV29-1 and TRBJ1-5; D not certain. V was clipped by 4 bases and J by 0 bases, with 7 bases between them. Germline V gene sequence: CDR1 SQVTM, CDR2 ANQGSEA. The CDR3 loop spans 13 amino acids. In DNA, the CDR3 is TGCAGCGTTGCGGCGGCTAGCAATCAGCCCCAGCATTTT. Translation: CSVAAASNQPQHF.